This is a list of T cell receptor beta chains from one sample in a study of CD8+ T cells in alopecia areata. Profiling relied on immunoSEQ multiplex PCR, and the TCRdb table lists in-frame clones only, not all of them. The sample records fewer than 250,000 clones, 60% to 70% being singletons. The starting material was CD4+ T cells sorted from blood, obtained at week 4, from a patient treated with tofacitinib. These receptors all stem from a human donor with alopecia areata. Both conserved end residues are part of each CDR3. The order of the fields is clone size, V gene, D gene, J gene, CDR3 protein, CDR3 DNA. D genes are given only for firm matches. Size values are once, few and many counts, or a class for expanded clones, and some rows have none.

NA	TRBV9	NA	TRBJ2-5	CASNSWGDSSQETQYF	TGTGCCAGCAACAGTTGGGGAGATTCGTCCCAAGAGACCCAGTACTTC
NA	TRBV5-4	NA	TRBJ2-7	CASSLSLTSEQYF	TGTGCCAGCAGCTTGTCGCTGACATCCGAGCAGTACTTC
NA	TRBV7-9	NA	TRBJ2-5	CASSLEGGGQETQYF	TGTGCCAGCAGCTTAGAAGGGGGAGGACAAGAGACCCAGTACTTC
once	TRBV4-1	NA	TRBJ1-2	CASSQVGVGGYTF	TGCGCCAGCAGCCAAGTGGGGGTTGGTGGCTACACCTTC
NA	TRBV28	NA	TRBJ2-7	CASTFSSYEQYF	TGTGCCAGCACATTTAGCTCCTACGAGCAGTACTTC
NA	TRBV29-1	TRBD1	TRBJ1-2	CSVARQGAGYTF	TGCAGCGTAGCACGACAGGGGGCTGGCTACACCTTC
NA	TRBV4-3	NA	TRBJ2-1	CASSRVTGYNEQFF	TGCGCCAGCAGCCGCGTTACAGGGTACAATGAGCAGTTCTTC
NA	TRBV18	TRBD1	TRBJ2-3	CASSPAGTGPTDTQYF	TGTGCCAGCTCACCGGCCGGGACAGGGCCGACAGATACGCAGTATTTT
few	TRBV29-1	TRBD1	TRBJ1-1	CSVDGQGVGNTEAFF	TGCAGCGTTGATGGACAGGGGGTGGGGAACACTGAAGCTTTCTTT
NA	TRBV5-1	NA	TRBJ1-5	CASSLSDNQPQHF	TGCGCCAGCAGCTTGTCCGACAATCAGCCCCAGCATTTT
NA	TRBV30	TRBD2	TRBJ2-1	CAWSRDYARQFF	TGTGCCTGGAGCCGGGACTATGCCAGGCAGTTCTTC
few	TRBV4-2	NA	TRBJ1-5	CASSQDPSNQPQHF	TGTGCCAGCAGCCAAGATCCCAGCAATCAGCCCCAGCATTTT
NA	TRBV29-1	NA	TRBJ2-4	CSVKVGQGIAKNIQYF	TGCAGCGTGAAGGTGGGGCAGGGGATAGCCAAAAACATTCAGTACTTC
NA	TRBV27	TRBD1	TRBJ1-2	CASSSLGTANYGYTF	TGTGCCAGCAGTTCCCTTGGGACAGCTAACTATGGCTACACCTTC
NA	TRBV29-1	TRBD2	TRBJ2-1	CSGGGGRVSLGNEQFF	TGCAGCGGGGGTGGCGGGAGGGTATCCCTCGGCAATGAGCAGTTCTTC
NA	TRBV29-1	NA	TRBJ2-3	CSVEVRNTQYF	TGCAGCGTTGAAGTAAGGAATACGCAGTATTTT
NA	TRBV7-7	NA	TRBJ2-1	CASSLAGSYNEQFF	TGTGCTAGCAGCTTGGCGGGGTCCTACAATGAGCAGTTCTTC
NA	TRBV29-1	TRBD1	TRBJ2-3	CSGANRGRTDTQYF	TGCAGCGGTGCGAACAGGGGTCGCACAGATACGCAGTATTTT
NA	TRBV9	TRBD2	TRBJ2-7	CASSVGSSGSYEQYF	TGTGCCAGCAGCGTAGGGTCTAGCGGGAGTTACGAGCAGTACTTC
few	TRBV10-3	NA	TRBJ2-6	CAIRVGTGGANVLTF	TGTGCCATCAGAGTAGGGACTGGTGGGGCCAACGTCCTGACTTTC
few	TRBV29-1	NA	TRBJ2-4	CSVVDQVRVKNIQYF	TGCAGCGTTGTGGATCAAGTCAGGGTCAAAAACATTCAGTACTTC
NA	TRBV10-3	NA	TRBJ2-7	CAISALRSYEQYF	TGTGCCATCAGTGCGCTCCGCTCCTACGAGCAGTACTTC